These 25 T cell receptor beta chains were sequenced from one sample in a study of cytomegalovirus exposure and HLA in healthy donors. PCR was performed using 60 Vbeta and 13 Jbeta primers. Measured with immunoSEQ multiplex PCR; TCRdb has only the in-frame clones, and not every one. Of about 130,000 clones detected, approximately 81% appear once; the ten largest clones hold about 0.75%. Input material: PBMCs. These receptors came from a man younger than 30 in good health and CMV-seronegative.

This clone has only one observation. V usage is TRBV4-3 and J usage is TRBJ1-3, with D possibly matching TRBD1 (5 bases). V was shortened by 3 bases and J by 1 base, with 10 bases between the two germline ends. CDR3 length equals 15 residues. Germline-derived CDR1 and CDR2 are LGHNA and YSLEER. The DNA of the CDR3 is TGCGCCAGCAGCCACGACAGCCAATCTGGAAACACCATATATTTT. Translated, it gives CASSHDSQSGNTIYF.

This clone came up a few times. The V and J genes are TRBV4-2 and TRBJ2-3; the match to TRBD2 covers 11 bases. V trimming: 4 bases; J trimming: 4 bases; junction bases outside the gene matches: 4. The CDR3 loop spans 15 amino acids. Germline V CDR1 and CDR2: LGHNA, YNFKEQ. Here the CDR3 reads CASSPISGGADTQYF. CDR3 nucleotide sequence: TGTGCCAGCAGCCCTATTAGCGGGGGGGCAGATACGCAGTATTTT.

The chain joins TRBV6-1 to TRBJ2-7, with D tentatively TRBD1 (5 bases). Germline values: CDR1 MNHNS, CDR2 SASEGT. The CDR3 contains 14 residues. Trimming took off 2 bases at V and 2 bases at J, with 10 bases between the two ends. The CDR3 coding sequence is TGTGCCAGCAGTGAATCGCCAGGGCCCTACGAGCAGTACTTC. This encodes CASSESPGPYEQYF.

The chain carries TRBV25-1 and TRBJ2-2, with D hard to call. Per the germline V gene, CDR1 is MGHDK and CDR2 is SYGVNS. CDR3 length: 12 residues. Trimming shortened V by 2 bases and J by 8 bases, and 6 bases separated the two germline ends. CDR3 DNA sequence: TGTGCCAGCAGTGAACCGACTGGGGAGCTGTTTTTT. It codes for CASSEPTGELFF.

This clone was picked up a small number of times. The chain carries TRBV7-9 and TRBJ1-1, with D uncertain. Trimming took off 3 bases at V and 1 base at J, with 9 bases between the two ends. Germline CDR1 SEHNR, CDR2 FQNEAQ (reference sequence). CDR3 length: 14 amino acids. Here the CDR3 reads CASSFDGRNTEAFF. The CDR3 nucleotides read TGTGCCAGCAGCTTCGATGGTAGGAACACTGAAGCTTTCTTT.

The J gene is TRBJ2-2, the V gene TRBV11-2; D is uncertain. Trimming cost V 7 bases and J 5 bases, with 17 bases left between them. CDR1 is SGHAT, CDR2 FQNNGV, per germline. The CDR3 is 15 residues long. The CDR3 coding sequence is TGTGCCAGCACCCTCCCAGGAACTGTAACCGGGGAGCTGTTTTTT. It yields the protein CASTLPGTVTGELFF.

The chain is built from TRBV9 and TRBJ2-7; D might be TRBD2 (6 bases). Trimming took 3 bases from V and 4 from J, leaving 20 bases between them. The length of the CDR3 is 16 residues. The germline V gene encodes CDR1 SGDLS and CDR2 YYNGEE. CDR3 loop: CASSAYGTGYKYEQYF. The DNA of the CDR3 is TGTGCCAGCAGCGCCTACGGGACTGGGTACAAGTACGAGCAGTACTTC.

This chain uses TRBV27 with TRBJ1-2, with 7 bases that match TRBD1. V lost 6 bases to trimming and J lost 4 bases; unmatched junction nucleotides: 8. The CDR3 runs 14 residues. Germline V lookup: CDR1 MNHEY, CDR2 SMNVEV (reference sequence). The CDR3 bases are TGTGCCAGCAGAGCACCGGGACAGAGCTATGGCTACACCTTC. It encodes CASRAPGQSYGYTF.

The genes are TRBV6-5 and TRBJ2-2; TRBD1 agrees at 7 bases. Germline V gene data show CDR1 as MNHEY and CDR2 as SVGAGI. The CDR3 covers 14 residues. V was clipped by 5 bases and J by 5 bases; unmatched bases: 5. This chain's CDR3 is CASSDRVMTGELFF. In DNA, the CDR3 is TGTGCCAGCAGTGACAGGGTCATGACCGGGGAGCTGTTTTTT.

V is TRBV6-5 and J is TRBJ1-1, with D possibly matching TRBD1 (5 bases). Trimming stripped 7 bases from V and 6 bases from J, with 21 bases between. The CDR3 contains 15 residues. The germline V gene encodes CDR1 MNHEY and CDR2 SVGAGI. CDR3 nucleotide sequence: TGTGCCAGCATCCCCGGGGGACGGTTACGGGCTGAAGCTTTCTTT. Amino acid sequence: CASIPGGRLRAEAFF.

The chain has TRBV7-6 and TRBJ2-7, with 9 positions matching TRBD1. CDR3 length: 14 amino acids. V shed 5 bases and J 1 base; nucleotides not matched to a gene: 3. Germline CDR1 SGHVS, CDR2 FNYEAQ. CDR3 sequence: CASSPDRGSYEQYF. The CDR3 region has the DNA TGTGCCAGCAGCCCCGACAGGGGGTCCTACGAGCAGTACTTC.

In this sample, this clone turned up a few times. This chain connects TRBV10-3 to TRBJ1-5; 9 bases are a match to TRBD1. The ends lost 3 bases at V and 0 bases at J; junction bases unmatched: 3. This CDR3 region has 16 residues. Germline-derived CDR1 and CDR2 are ENHRY and SYGVKD. The CDR3 region is CAISDLTGGSNQPQHF. The CDR3 coding sequence is TGTGCCATCAGTGATTTGACAGGGGGTAGCAATCAGCCCCAGCATTTT.

The J gene is TRBJ1-5, the V gene TRBV7-6; possible D gene TRBD1, 6 bases. Germline assignment: CDR1 SGHVS and CDR2 FNYEAQ. Trimming left V 1 base short and J 3 bases short, with 10 bases between. There are 15 residues in the CDR3. This CDR3 reads CASSLGGGYNQPQHF. CDR3 DNA: TGTGCCAGCAGCTTAGGGGGGGGCTACAATCAGCCCCAGCATTTT.

The gene calls are TRBV9 and TRBJ2-1; D ambiguous. The CDR3 totals 12 residues. CDR1 is SGDLS and CDR2 is YYNGEE in the germline V gene. V lost 2 bases, J lost 6 bases, and 6 bases lay in between. The CDR3 loop is CASSVYSNEQFF. The CDR3 nucleotides read TGTGCCAGCAGCGTTTACAGCAATGAGCAGTTCTTC.

V is TRBV5-1 and J is TRBJ2-3, with D perhaps matching TRBD1 (5 bases). The CDR3 totals 16 residues. The germline V gene has CDR1 SGHRS and CDR2 YFSETQ. Trimming removed 4 bases from V and 2 bases from J, with 17 bases in between. The DNA of the CDR3 is TGCGCCAGCAGCGCAGCCCCAGGGCTAATCACAGATACGCAGTATTTT. Translated: CASSAAPGLITDTQYF. The whole variable domain, filled in from reference TRBV5-1 and TRBJ2-3, reads KAGVTQTPRYLIKTRGQQVTLSCSPISGHRSVSWYQQTPGQGLQFLFEYFSETQRNKGNFPGRFSGRQFSNSRSEMNVSTLELGDSALYLCASSAAPGLITDTQYFGPGTRLTVL.

This clone was seen just once. This chain uses TRBV4-3 with TRBJ1-4; the D gene is possibly TRBD1 (5 bases). The CDR3 consists of 15 residues. CDR1 and CDR2 from the germline V gene are LGHNA and YSLEER. V was shortened by 1 base and J by 7 bases, with 13 bases between the two germline ends. This CDR3 is CASSQVGGGGEKLFF. Here the CDR3 DNA reads TGCGCCAGCAGCCAAGTCGGGGGTGGCGGTGAAAAACTGTTTTTT.

The gene calls are TRBV7-2 and TRBJ1-6; 7 bases map to TRBD1. The germline V gene encodes CDR1 SGHTA and CDR2 FQGNSA. This CDR3 is built from 15 residues. The ends lost 5 bases at V and 4 bases at J; junction bases unmatched: 5. CDR3 DNA: TGTGCCAGCAGCCCCCAGGGACAGTATAATTCACCCCTCCACTTT. This encodes CASSPQGQYNSPLHF.

This chain uses TRBV5-1 with TRBJ2-2; TRBD1 is a possible D gene (6 bases). V lost 4 bases and J lost 4, with 14 bases in between. Germline V gives CDR1 SGHRS, CDR2 YFSETQ. The CDR3 is 15 residues long. The CDR3 nucleotides are TGCGCCAGCAGCCCCGGGACACTCGGCACCGGGGAGCTGTTTTTT. It yields the protein CASSPGTLGTGELFF.

This clone has only one observation. The chain joins TRBV6-4 to TRBJ1-6; 9 bases match TRBD1. Trimming took 6 bases from V and 7 from J; bases not matched to a gene: 7. The CDR3 loop spans 15 amino acids. Germline CDR1 and CDR2: MRHNA and SNTAGT. The chain's CDR3 is CASRITGTGNSPLHF. The CDR3 region has the DNA TGTGCCAGCAGGATTACCGGGACAGGGAATTCACCCCTCCACTTT.

The chain carries TRBV19 and TRBJ1-5; 7 bases match TRBD1. This CDR3 region has 15 residues. Trimming removed 4 bases from V and 1 base from J; junction bases left unmatched: 4. Germline lookup yields CDR1 LNHDA and CDR2 SQIVND (reference sequence). CDR3 protein: CASSNVQGSNQPQHF. In DNA, the CDR3 is TGTGCCAGTAGTAATGTACAGGGGAGCAATCAGCCCCAGCATTTT. The full variable domain, completed using reference TRBV19 and TRBJ1-5, is DGGITQSPKYLFRKEGQNVTLSCEQNLNHDAMYWYRQDPGQGLRLIYYSQIVNDFQKGDIAEGYSVSREKKESFPLTVTSAQKNPTAFYLCASSNVQGSNQPQHFGDGTRLSIL.

This chain connects TRBV6-5 to TRBJ1-1; D uncertain. The germline V gene has CDR1 MNHEY and CDR2 SVGAGI. This CDR3 contains 13 residues. V was shortened by 7 bases and J by 2 bases, with 11 bases between the two germline ends. Here the CDR3 DNA reads TGTGCCAGCACCGAAACAGCTAACACTGAAGCTTTCTTT. Protein product: CASTETANTEAFF.

The CDR3 region has the DNA TGTGCCAGCAGTTACTCCTGGCGGAACTCCTACGAGCAGTACTTC. Protein product: CASSYSWRNSYEQYF. This chain uses TRBV6-5 with TRBJ2-7; D gene unclear. The CDR3 has 15 amino acids. The germline V gene encodes CDR1 MNHEY and CDR2 SVGAGI. V was trimmed by 0 bases and J by 0 bases, leaving 9 bases between them.

This chain joins TRBV9 and TRBJ1-3; D gene unclear. Trimming stripped 0 bases from V and 3 bases from J, with 16 bases between. Germline V gene data show CDR1 as SGDLS and CDR2 as YYNGEE. The CDR3 extends over 17 amino acids. As DNA, the CDR3 is TGTGCCAGCAGCGTAGTAGCCGGAGGTTTCGGTGGAAACACCATATATTTT. The encoded protein is CASSVVAGGFGGNTIYF.

V usage is TRBV4-1 and J usage is TRBJ1-5; tentatively, D is TRBD1 (5 bases). The germline V gene encodes CDR1 MGHRA and CDR2 YSYEKL. Trimming stripped 0 bases from V and 7 bases from J, with 13 bases between. This CDR3 spans 15 amino acids. The CDR3: CASSQEGQWWQPQHF. The CDR3, as DNA: TGCGCCAGCAGCCAAGAGGGGCAGTGGTGGCAGCCCCAGCATTTT.

The genes are TRBV10-3 and TRBJ1-5; D gene ambiguous. The CDR3 spans 14 residues. CDR1 and CDR2 (germline): ENHRY, SYGVKD. V lost 5 bases, J lost 5 bases, and 13 bases lay in between. The CDR3 sequence is CAISPWEGDQPQHF. Here the CDR3 DNA reads TGTGCCATCAGTCCCTGGGAGGGAGATCAGCCCCAGCATTTT.